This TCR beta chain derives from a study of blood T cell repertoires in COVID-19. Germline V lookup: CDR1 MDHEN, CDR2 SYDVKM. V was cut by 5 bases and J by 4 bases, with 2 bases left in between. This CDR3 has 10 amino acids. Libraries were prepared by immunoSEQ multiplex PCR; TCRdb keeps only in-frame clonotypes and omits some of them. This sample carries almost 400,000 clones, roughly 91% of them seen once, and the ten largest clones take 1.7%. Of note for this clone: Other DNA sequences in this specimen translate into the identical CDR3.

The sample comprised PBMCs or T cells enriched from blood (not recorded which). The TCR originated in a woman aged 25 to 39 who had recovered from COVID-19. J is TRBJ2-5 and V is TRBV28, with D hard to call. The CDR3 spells CASSRETQYF. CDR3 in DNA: TGTGCCAGCAGTCGAGAGACCCAGTACTTC.